This T cell receptor beta chain was retrieved from a study of persistence of HIV-infected CD4 T cells. Sequencing used immunoSEQ version 4 in survey mode. Libraries were prepared by immunoSEQ multiplex PCR; TCRdb keeps only in-frame clonotypes and omits some of them. The data show about 50,000 clones, with 75% to 85% seen just once and about 3% held by the top ten. About this clone: Its antigen is not identified.

Stimulation used around 9.1 ug/mL lysate from CMV-infected fibroblasts. CD40L-negative CD69-negative CD45RO-high memory CD4+ T cells were sorted as populations depleted of antigen-responding cells. The CDR3 has 13 residues. Germline V lookup: CDR1 LGHDT, CDR2 YNNKEL (reference sequence). V was cut by 2 bases and J by 5 bases, with 10 bases left in between. The chain uses TRBV3-1 (or the pseudogene TRBV3-2) and TRBJ2-7; D gene ambiguous. The origin of this receptor is an adult man with HIV who was CMV-seropositive. The source was CD4+ T cells sorted from PBMCs after roughly 18-hour stimulation, collected from a patient who received antiretroviral therapy. The CDR3 sequence is CASSQPRGDEQYF. As DNA, the CDR3 is TGTGCCAGCAGCCAACCCCGAGGCGACGAGCAGTACTTC.